The present T cell receptor beta chain was sequenced within a study of early T cells in non-severe SARS-CoV-2 infection. Looking at the study overall: Bulk RNA isolated from unsorted whole blood underwent sequencing; chains were not paired. Overall study results and limits: CD4 and private specificities were missed by VDJdb matching, which favored anti-spike CD8 responses.

TCRdb reanalysed the 5' RACE reads using MiXCR and keeps one entry per CDR3 protein. The table has tens of thousands of distinct CDR3 sequences, less than 5% seen once. The CDR3 is made up of 15 amino acids. V was pared by 0 bases and J by 6 bases, with 14 bases between. The germline V gene encodes CDR1 DFQATT and CDR2 SNEGSKA (reference sequence). This clonotype occurred many times. Antigen unknown. This TCR was sampled from an adult who was a healthcare worker with PCR-confirmed SARS-CoV-2 infection or an uninfected control (not recorded which). Sequenced input: whole blood. The chain carries TRBV20-1 and TRBJ2-2; tentatively, D is TRBD2 (5 bases). The CDR3 reads CSARDNIVLAGELFF. DNA of the CDR3: TGCAGTGCTAGAGATAACATCGTACTAGCCGGGGAGCTGTTTTTT.